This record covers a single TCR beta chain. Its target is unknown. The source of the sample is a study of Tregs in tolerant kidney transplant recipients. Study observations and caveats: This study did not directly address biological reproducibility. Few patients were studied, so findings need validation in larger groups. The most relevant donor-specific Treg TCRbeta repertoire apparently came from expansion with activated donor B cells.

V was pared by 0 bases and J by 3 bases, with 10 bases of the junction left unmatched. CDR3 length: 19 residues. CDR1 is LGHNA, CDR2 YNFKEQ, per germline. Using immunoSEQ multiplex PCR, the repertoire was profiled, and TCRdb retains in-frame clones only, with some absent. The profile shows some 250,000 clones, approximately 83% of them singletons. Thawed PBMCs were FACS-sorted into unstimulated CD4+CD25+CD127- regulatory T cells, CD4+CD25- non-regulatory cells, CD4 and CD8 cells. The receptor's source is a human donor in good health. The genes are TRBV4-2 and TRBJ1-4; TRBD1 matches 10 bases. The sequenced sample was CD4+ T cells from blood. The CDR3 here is CASSQDWATGGAANEKLFF. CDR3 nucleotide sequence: TGTGCCAGCAGCCAAGATTGGGCGACAGGGGGCGCAGCTAATGAAAAACTGTTTTTT.